This T cell receptor (beta chain) was identified during a study of blood T cells in healthy people across ages. A second PCR, run for roughly 7 to 11 cycles, used a sample-barcoded 5' primer plus a J-beta primer mix. Each CDR3 protein gets one entry after TCRdb re-called the 5' RACE reads with MiXCR. In the table there are fewer than 1,200,000 distinct CDR3 sequences, 25% of which are singletons. With V trimmed by 4 bases and J by 7 bases, 10 bases remained unmatched. This CDR3 contains 16 residues. CDR1 and CDR2 (germline): LGHDT, YNNKEL (reference sequence). Another study also made use of these data, one on T cells of mothers and their children. That source reports: Thymic selection, a shaping force on TCR recombination output, acts similarly in related and unrelated pairs. Slightly higher overlap, not significant, was seen in related mother-child pairs than in unrelated pairs.

The sequence came from a girl aged 2 to 9 in good health. Sequenced sample: blood. The chain has TRBV3-1 and TRBJ1-5, with TRBD1 identical over 10 bases. CDR3 coding DNA: TGTGCCAGCAGCCCCTCAACCGGGACAGGGGAACAGCCCCAGCATTTT. Its protein is CASSPSTGTGEQPQHF. Full variable domain (remainder filled in from reference TRBV3-1 and TRBJ1-5): DTAVSQTPKYLVTQMGNDKSIKCEQNLGHDTMYWYKQDSKKFLKIMFSYNNKELIINETVPNRFSPKSPDKAHLNLHINSLELGDSAVYFCASSPSTGTGEQPQHFGDGTRLSIL.